These 27 T cell receptor beta chains share one sample of origin, sequenced in a study of T cells in localized non-small cell lung cancer. Repertoires were generated with immunoSEQ multiplex PCR, while TCRdb's copy carries only in-frame clones and drops some. The profile shows 72,000 or so clones, 84% of them singletons. The material sequenced was peripheral blood, taken before any cancer treatment. The receptors come from a female donor older than 55 with stage I lung adenocarcinoma.

This clone appeared once. The J gene is TRBJ1-4, the V gene TRBV7-6; 7 nucleotides line up with TRBD1. The CDR3 runs to 14 residues. Trimming took 2 bases from V and 8 from J; bases not matched to a gene: 5. Germline CDR1 is SGHVS and CDR2 is FNYEAQ. CDR3 sequence reads: CASSLLQGGEKLFF. The CDR3 DNA reads as TGTGCCAGCAGCTTATTGCAGGGGGGCGAAAAACTGTTTTTT.

This rearrangement joins TRBV11-2 to TRBJ1-2; D remains ambiguous. The CDR3 is made up of 14 amino acids. Trimming took 2 bases from V and 0 from J, leaving 7 bases between them. In germline, CDR1 is SGHAT, CDR2 FQNNGV. CDR3 residues: CASSLWISNYGYTF. The CDR3 nucleotides read TGTGCCAGCAGCTTATGGATTTCTAACTATGGCTACACCTTC.

The rearrangement links TRBV15 to TRBJ2-3, with D uncertain. The germline V and J ends were trimmed by 1 base and 4 bases, with 15 bases remaining between them. This CDR3 is built from 16 residues. The germline gives CDR1 LNHNV, CDR2 YYDKDF (reference sequence). The CDR3 DNA is TGTGCCACCAGCAGAGCTCGCCTCACGCCCCCAGATACGCAGTATTTT. Translated, it gives CATSRARLTPPDTQYF.

This clone showed up just once. This chain joins TRBV4-2 and TRBJ1-2; the D is unclear. Germline-derived CDR1 and CDR2 are LGHNA and YNFKEQ. Trimming stripped 0 bases from V and 6 bases from J, with 11 bases between. This CDR3 is 14 amino acids long. CDR3 sequence: CASSQDPEDDGYTF. The CDR3, as DNA: TGTGCCAGCAGCCAAGATCCAGAAGACGATGGCTACACCTTC.

The V call is TRBV11-3, the J call TRBJ2-6; 9 bases are a match to TRBD1. Germline V gene lookup returns CDR1 SGHNT and CDR2 YENEEA. The CDR3 length is 17 residues. The V gene end was trimmed by 6 bases and the J gene end by 0 bases; junction bases not matched to a gene: 6. The CDR3 bases are TGTGCCAGCAGGGGAGGGACAGGGACCTCTGGGGCCAACGTCCTGACTTTC. It encodes CASRGGTGTSGANVLTF.

This clone was found a few times. In DNA, the CDR3 is TGCGCCAGCAGCTTGGTGCCAGGGGGCACTGAAGCTTTCTTT. Encoded protein: CASSLVPGGTEAFF. The chain couples TRBV5-1 to TRBJ1-1, with TRBD1 identical over 7 bases. CDR3 length: 14 amino acids. Trimming removed 0 bases from V and 4 bases from J; junction bases left unmatched: 3. Germline V lookup: CDR1 SGHRS, CDR2 YFSETQ.

V gene TRBV27 combines with J gene TRBJ1-2; maybe TRBD1 (5 bases). Germline assignment: CDR1 MNHEY and CDR2 SMNVEV (reference sequence). CDR3 length equals 12 residues. Trimming stripped 6 bases from V and 8 bases from J, with 13 bases between. The CDR3 sequence: CASRTTVGGYTF. The CDR3 coding sequence is TGTGCCAGCAGGACGACAGTAGGCGGCTACACCTTC.

This chain connects TRBV6-6 to TRBJ1-2; D gene ambiguous. CDR1 and CDR2 from the germline V gene are MNHNY and SVGAGI (reference sequence). The CDR3 runs to 13 residues. The germline V and J ends were trimmed by 6 bases and 0 bases, with 8 bases remaining between them. CDR3 sequence reads: CASRTTANYGYTF. The DNA of the CDR3 is TGTGCCAGCAGAACGACGGCTAACTATGGCTACACCTTC.

The chain couples TRBV19 to TRBJ1-3; perhaps TRBD1 as D (5 bases). This CDR3 is 17 amino acids long. V was pared by 3 bases and J by 0 bases, with 15 bases between. Per germline, CDR1 LNHDA and CDR2 SQIVND (reference sequence). The CDR3 DNA is TGTGCCAGTAGTATGTTCGTGGGGGAAAACTCTGGAAACACCATATATTTT. Its protein is CASSMFVGENSGNTIYF.

The chain combines TRBV10-3 with TRBJ1-3; no reliable D call. CDR1 ENHRY and CDR2 SYGVKD come from the germline V gene. The CDR3 covers 17 residues. Trimming stripped 0 bases from V and 0 bases from J, with 12 bases between. The DNA for the CDR3 is TGTGCCATCAGTGAGTCGCTCTGGAAGAGCTCTGGAAACACCATATATTTT. Amino acid sequence: CAISESLWKSSGNTIYF.

The rearrangement links TRBV10-3 to TRBJ1-6; D possibly corresponds to TRBD1 (5 bases). This CDR3 is 14 amino acids long. Germline loops: CDR1 ENHRY, CDR2 SYGVKD. V dropped 6 bases and J dropped 8 bases, with 14 bases sitting between them. CDR3 residues: CAISAGGEHSPLHF. CDR3 nucleotides: TGTGCCATCAGCGCCGGGGGTGAGCATTCACCCCTCCACTTT.

This rearrangement joins TRBV7-8 to TRBJ2-7; 11 nucleotides match TRBD2. The V segment lost 3 bases and the J segment 1 base; nucleotides outside the gene matches: 2. Germline V gene lookup returns CDR1 SGHVS and CDR2 FQNEAQ. CDR3 length: 15 residues. CDR3 nucleotides: TGTGCCAGCAGCTTTAGACTAGCGGGGTCCTACGAGCAGTACTTC. It encodes CASSFRLAGSYEQYF. Drawing the rest from reference TRBV7-8 and TRBJ2-7, the complete variable domain is GAGVSQSPRYKVAKRGQDVALRCDPISGHVSLFWYQQALGQGPEFLTYFQNEAQLDKSGLPSDRFFAERPEGSVSTLKIQRTQQEDSAVYLCASSFRLAGSYEQYFGPGTRLTVT.

The rearrangement links TRBV11-2 to TRBJ2-3; tentatively, D is TRBD1 (6 bases). Per the germline V gene, CDR1 is SGHAT and CDR2 is FQNNGV. The CDR3 is 15 amino acids. The V end was cut by 1 base, the J end by 3 bases, with 11 bases between. CDR3: CASSLAGVGTDTQYF. Here the CDR3 DNA reads TGTGCCAGCAGCTTAGCAGGGGTTGGGACAGATACGCAGTATTTT.

V usage is TRBV6-5 and J usage is TRBJ1-4; D is unresolved. CDR1 is MNHEY and CDR2 is SVGAGI in the germline V gene. The V end was cut by 6 bases, the J end by 5 bases, with 16 bases between. The CDR3 is 15 residues long. CDR3 bases: TGTGCCAGCAGAAAAGAGGGTCCACCAAATGAAAAACTGTTTTTT. As protein: CASRKEGPPNEKLFF.

The chain recombines TRBV5-1 with TRBJ2-5; 9 nucleotides line up with TRBD2. Germline CDR1 SGHRS, CDR2 YFSETQ. V lost 6 bases and J lost 2; bases outside the gene matches: 8. The CDR3 is made up of 15 amino acids. The CDR3 DNA follows: TGCGCCAGCACCTTTAGCGGGGGACCGCAAGAGACCCAGTACTTC. It encodes CASTFSGGPQETQYF.

This clone was counted a few times. The chain has TRBV19 and TRBJ2-1; 8 bases match TRBD2. The CDR3 runs 14 residues. Germline lookup yields CDR1 LNHDA and CDR2 SQIVND (reference sequence). After removal of 7 bases from V and 8 bases from J, the junction contained 10 bases not matched to a gene. DNA of the CDR3: TGTGCCAGTAACCCAGCGGGGGCCCTGGATGAGCAGTTCTTC. Its protein is CASNPAGALDEQFF.

The chain links TRBV6-1 to TRBJ1-4; D gene unclear. In germline, CDR1 is MNHNS, CDR2 SASEGT. The CDR3 covers 12 residues. Trimming left V 6 bases short and J 1 base short, with 3 bases between. CDR3 amino acids: CASRETNEKLFF. For the CDR3, the DNA is TGTGCCAGCAGAGAAACTAATGAAAAACTGTTTTTT.

The CDR3 loop is CASRASEQETQYF. CDR3 coding DNA: TGTGCCAGCCGGGCTAGCGAACAAGAGACCCAGTACTTC. V gene TRBV7-9 combines with J gene TRBJ2-5; D is possibly TRBD2 (6 bases). Germline-derived CDR1 and CDR2 are SEHNR and FQNEAQ (reference sequence). The CDR3 is made up of 13 amino acids. V lost 8 bases and J lost 2, with 12 bases in between.

The V gene is TRBV15, the J gene TRBJ2-1; D may be TRBD1 (5 bases). V lost 0 bases to trimming and J lost 9 bases, with 12 bases between them. Germline CDR1 is LNHNV and CDR2 is YYDKDF (reference sequence). The CDR3 length is 14 residues. Here the CDR3 reads CATSRDRTFSEQFF. The CDR3 nucleotides are TGTGCCACCAGCAGAGATAGGACATTTAGTGAGCAGTTCTTC.

The CDR3 nucleotides read TGCGCCAGCGTGCCAGGGGGTAACACCGGGGAGCTGTTTTTT. Protein: CASVPGGNTGELFF. The V call is TRBV5-1, the J call TRBJ2-2, with 7 bases aligning to TRBD1. The ends lost 7 bases at V and 2 bases at J; junction bases unmatched: 5. CDR3 length equals 14 residues. Germline loops: CDR1 SGHRS, CDR2 YFSETQ.

As to this clone: A read error may produce the germline difference seen at one junction end. The CDR3 region has the DNA TGTGCCGGCAGACGGGGCACAGATACGCAGTATTTT. Amino acids: CAGRRGTDTQYF. The V and J genes are TRBV2 and TRBJ2-3; D call uncertain. The CDR3 sequence is 12 residues long. Germline V gene lookup returns CDR1 SNHLY and CDR2 FYNNEI.

This clone appeared once. This chain connects TRBV27 to TRBJ2-7, with 14 bases identical to TRBD2. This CDR3 has 20 amino acids. Germline CDR1 MNHEY, CDR2 SMNVEV (reference sequence). J was trimmed by 0 bases and V by 10 bases; bases with no gene match: 20. The chain's CDR3 is CAIRRLPGTSGGRSSYEQYF. The CDR3 bases are TGTGCCATCCGTAGGCTTCCCGGGACTAGCGGGGGAAGGAGCTCCTACGAGCAGTACTTC.

This chain's CDR3 is CASSPDGSRGAEAFF. For the CDR3, the DNA is TGTGCCAGCTCACCAGATGGATCACGAGGCGCTGAAGCTTTCTTT. The V gene is TRBV18, the J gene TRBJ1-1; the D is unclear. V was trimmed by 2 bases and J by 6 bases, leaving 16 bases between them. Germline loops: CDR1 KGHSH, CDR2 LQKENI. The CDR3 is made up of 15 amino acids.

The V gene is TRBV7-8, the J gene TRBJ1-5; 9 bases align to TRBD1. J lost 7 bases, V lost 4 bases, and 5 bases had no gene match. The CDR3 spans 14 residues. The V gene's germline CDR1 is SGHVS and CDR2 FQNEAQ. In DNA form, the CDR3 reads TGTGCCAGCAGCTACCGGGACAGGGACCAGCCCCAGCATTTT. Its protein is CASSYRDRDQPQHF.

The chain carries TRBV7-2 and TRBJ2-3, with 11 bases that match TRBD2. The V and J ends lost 6 bases and 4 bases, in that order; junction bases with no gene match: 18. The CDR3 contains 19 residues. Per germline, CDR1 SGHTA and CDR2 FQGNSA. CDR3 bases: TGTGCCAGCAGTTTTCGACTAGCGGGATGGGGAAGGGAGGCAGATACGCAGTATTTT. Translating it yields CASSFRLAGWGREADTQYF.

The V and J genes are TRBV11-2 and TRBJ2-3, with 14 bases lining up with TRBD2. With 4 bases clipped from V and 4 bases from J, the junction kept 4 bases outside the gene matches. The germline V gene has CDR1 SGHAT and CDR2 FQNNGV. There are 16 residues in the CDR3. The CDR3 nucleotides read TGTGCCAGCAGCTCGGGACTAGCGGGGGCGGCAGATACGCAGTATTTT. This gives the protein CASSSGLAGAADTQYF.

The chain employs TRBV28 and TRBJ1-5; D is uncertain. The V and J ends lost 2 bases and 2 bases respectively, with 10 bases between them. The germline CDR1 and CDR2 sequences are MDHEN and SYDVKM. The CDR3 extends over 15 amino acids. The DNA for the CDR3 is TGTGCCAGCAGTTTAGGGCAGATTGGCAATCAGCCCCAGCATTTT. It specifies CASSLGQIGNQPQHF.